These 9 T cell receptor beta chains originate from one sample sequenced in a study of CD8+CD57+ T cells in acquired aplastic anemia. All sequencing subjects had displayed CD8+CD57+ cell expansion on flow cytometry. Using genomic DNA as the template, TCR beta VDJ and CDR3 profiling was carried out. TCRdb re-derived calls from the reads in MiXCR, one entry per CDR3 protein. The sample lists 150,000 to 200,000 distinct CDR3 sequences, less than 60% occurring once. Sequencing was performed on sorted CD4+, CD8+, or CD8+CD57+ T cells (not recorded which) from PBMCs. All receptors come from a human donor with aplastic anemia.

The chain is built from TRBV7-6 and TRBJ2-5; D not resolved. The CDR3 consists of 12 residues. The germline gives CDR1 SGHVS, CDR2 FNYEAQ. The CDR3 sequence is CVSSAPGETQYF. The CDR3 bases are TGTGTAAGCAGCGCGCCCGGTGAGACCCAGTACTTC.

This clonotype was seen only a few times. The rearrangement joins TRBV2 to TRBJ2-7; no clear D gene. The CDR3 loop spans 12 amino acids. The germline V and J ends were trimmed by 6 bases and 2 bases, with 8 bases remaining between them. CDR1 and CDR2 from the germline V gene are SNHLY and FYNNEI. CDR3 sequence (DNA): TGTGCCAGCAGCACCAAGGCCTACGAGCAGTACTTC. This sequence encodes CASSTKAYEQYF.

This rearrangement joins TRBV12-3 or TRBV12-4 to TRBJ1-3, with 7 bases lining up with TRBD1. The CDR3 sequence is 17 residues long. Trimming cost V 5 bases and J 8 bases; bases outside gene matches: 18. The CDR3 spells CASSRTTGFSITDTIYF. CDR3 DNA: TGTGCCAGCAGTCGCACGACAGGGTTCTCGATAACGGACACCATATATTTT.

The CDR3 loop is CSARDLGGHSYNEQFF. Written as DNA, the CDR3 is TGCAGTGCTAGAGATTTGGGGGGGCACTCCTACAATGAGCAGTTCTTC. The chain joins TRBV20-1 to TRBJ2-1; maybe TRBD2 (7 bases). This CDR3 has 16 residues. V was cut by 0 bases and J by 0 bases, with 12 bases left in between. Germline V gene lookup returns CDR1 DFQATT and CDR2 SNEGSKA (reference sequence).

This clonotype was observed many times. The rearrangement links TRBV29-1 to TRBJ2-2; D may match TRBD1 or TRBD2 (6 bases each). V lost 8 bases and J 0 bases, leaving 16 bases between the germline ends. CDR1 and CDR2 from the germline V gene are SQVTM and ANQGSEA. This CDR3 is 15 amino acids long. Here the CDR3 reads CSFGRGLANTGELFF. CDR3 DNA sequence: TGCAGCTTCGGTCGGGGGCTCGCGAACACCGGGGAGCTGTTTTTT.

The sample holds many counts of this clonotype. The J gene is TRBJ1-6, the V gene TRBV5-6; D is possibly TRBD1 (5 bases). Germline values: CDR1 SGHDT, CDR2 YYEEEE. This CDR3 has 14 amino acids. V lost 1 base to trimming and J lost 8 bases, with 10 bases between them. The CDR3, as DNA: TGTGCCAGCAGCTTGAGGCAGGGCTATTCACCCCTCCACTTT. This translates into CASSLRQGYSPLHF.

J is TRBJ1-1 and V is TRBV18; D is ambiguous. The CDR3 length is 13 residues. Trimming cost V 2 bases and J 1 base, with 5 bases left between them. CDR1 is KGHSH and CDR2 is LQKENI in the germline V gene. The CDR3 bases are TGTGCCAGCTCACCAGACGGGAACACTGAAGCTTTCTTT. As protein: CASSPDGNTEAFF.

The V gene is TRBV10-3, the J gene TRBJ2-7; a possible D gene is TRBD2 (5 bases). Germline lookup yields CDR1 ENHRY and CDR2 SYGVKD. This CDR3 is 14 amino acids long. V dropped 7 bases and J dropped 5 bases, with 18 bases sitting between them. The CDR3 loop is CAINSGVGAHEQYF. CDR3 sequence (DNA): TGTGCCATCAACTCCGGGGTCGGCGCCCACGAGCAGTACTTC.

J is TRBJ2-1 and V is TRBV20-1; D not certain. The germline gives CDR1 DFQATT, CDR2 SNEGSKA (reference sequence). The CDR3 covers 13 residues. Trimming left V 5 bases short and J 3 bases short, with 11 bases between. The chain's CDR3 is CSAPPSLYNEQFF. CDR3 bases: TGCAGTGCTCCACCCTCCCTCTACAATGAGCAGTTCTTC.